This TCR beta chain was found in a study of shared clonotypes between healthy human individuals. CDR3 length equals 12 residues. The V segment lost 6 bases and the J segment 4 bases; nucleotides outside the gene matches: 1. Germline V gene data show CDR1 as ENHRY and CDR2 as SYGVKD. Clones were sequenced by immunoSEQ multiplex PCR, and TCRdb holds only the in-frame ones, with some missing. The sample holds roughly 700,000 clones, 74% seen once. Concerning this clone itself: The antigen is not known.

General study points: Compared with memory subsets, naive subsets generally had larger estimated richness. Genetic and exposure-history diversity was limited by the few donors.

The origin of this receptor is a woman aged 25 to 39 in good health. Sequenced material: memory CD4+ T cells sorted from blood. The subset was: CD45RA-negative fraction. The chain recombines TRBV10-3 with TRBJ2-5, with TRBD1 matching 8 bases. The DNA for the CDR3 is TGTGCCATCAGGGGGACAGGAGAGACCCAGTACTTC. Its protein product is CAIRGTGETQYF.